This passage covers 27 T cell receptor beta chains from one sample sequenced in a study of cytomegalovirus exposure and HLA in healthy donors. A multiplex PCR was run with 60 Vbeta primers and 13 Jbeta primers. Here immunoSEQ multiplex PCR was the method, and the copy in TCRdb shows in-frame clones only, minus some. This sample has about 110,000 clones, with more than 75% found just once. The sample consisted of PBMCs. These receptors all come from a man aged 40-49 years in good health and CMV-seronegative.

The genes are TRBV7-2 and TRBJ1-2; D call uncertain. The CDR3 spans 12 residues. Germline V lookup: CDR1 SGHTA, CDR2 FQGNSA. Trimming pared 5 bases from V and 8 bases from J, leaving 12 bases between. CDR3 in DNA: TGTGCCAGCAGCCCAGAGGATTTGGGCTACACCTTC. Translating gives CASSPEDLGYTF.

The V call is TRBV6-1, the J call TRBJ1-3, with no clear D. Between the trimmed V and J ends, which lost 4 bases and 0 bases, there was a span of 7 bases. This CDR3 region has 14 residues. Germline-derived CDR1 and CDR2 are MNHNS and SASEGT. This chain's CDR3 is CASSALDSGNTIYF. CDR3 in DNA: TGTGCCAGCAGTGCCCTAGACTCTGGAAACACCATATATTTT.

J is TRBJ1-5 and V is TRBV27, with TRBD1 as a possible D gene (6 bases). The germline V gene encodes CDR1 MNHEY and CDR2 SMNVEV (reference sequence). V was shortened by 3 bases and J by 6 bases, with 15 bases between the two germline ends. The CDR3 runs to 15 residues. This chain's CDR3 is CASSLGASAVQPQHF. The CDR3 DNA reads TGTGCCAGCAGTTTGGGGGCATCGGCCGTTCAGCCCCAGCATTTT.

The chain carries TRBV4-3 and TRBJ1-5, with D unclear. The CDR3 has 14 residues. Trimming shortened V by 1 base and J by 7 bases, and 11 bases separated the two germline ends. Germline CDR1 and CDR2: LGHNA and YSLEER. This chain's CDR3 is CASSQVSGEQPQHF. CDR3 nucleotide sequence: TGCGCCAGCAGCCAAGTGTCCGGGGAGCAGCCCCAGCATTTT.

The gene calls are TRBV28 and TRBJ1-2; TRBD1 matches 10 bases. Trimming took 10 bases from V and 8 from J; bases not matched to a gene: 7. This CDR3 is 12 amino acids long. The germline V gene encodes CDR1 MDHEN and CDR2 SYDVKM. CDR3 bases: TGTGCCATCCGACAGGGGGCAAGAGGCTACACCTTC. Its protein product is CAIRQGARGYTF.

The chain uses TRBV2 and TRBJ1-5; D may be TRBD1 (6 bases). The CDR3 extends over 15 amino acids. Trimming removed 5 bases at V and 6 bases at J, with 17 bases between. Germline V gives CDR1 SNHLY, CDR2 FYNNEI. DNA for the CDR3: TGTGCCAGCAGTCAACGGAGACAGGAAAGTCAGCCCCAGCATTTT. Amino acids: CASSQRRQESQPQHF.

This clone has a handful of counts. The genes are TRBV7-9 and TRBJ2-5; tentative D call: TRBD1 (5 bases). This CDR3 region has 15 residues. Germline loops: CDR1 SEHNR, CDR2 FQNEAQ (reference sequence). With 1 base removed from V and 3 bases from J, the gap between germline ends came to 12 bases. CDR3 region: CASSLGATEKETQYF. CDR3 nucleotides: TGTGCCAGCAGCTTAGGAGCGACAGAAAAAGAGACCCAGTACTTC.

As DNA, the CDR3 is TGTGCCAGCAGCACATCTAGCGGGGGGGCCGCAGATACGCAGTATTTT. It yields the protein CASSTSSGGAADTQYF. The chain recombines TRBV7-2 with TRBJ2-3; the match to TRBD2 covers 12 bases. V lost 5 bases to trimming and J lost 4 bases; unmatched junction nucleotides: 7. In germline, CDR1 is SGHTA, CDR2 FQGNSA. The CDR3 extends over 16 amino acids.

This rearrangement joins TRBV4-2 to TRBJ1-1; possible D gene TRBD1, 5 bases. The CDR3 is 14 amino acids. Germline V gene sequence: CDR1 LGHNA, CDR2 YNFKEQ. The ends were cut back, 0 bases at V and 4 bases at J, with 9 bases in the middle. Here the CDR3 reads CASSQDTRVTEAFF. DNA for the CDR3: TGTGCCAGCAGCCAAGATACCAGGGTCACTGAAGCTTTCTTT.

This chain joins TRBV29-1 and TRBJ1-5; 7 nucleotides align to TRBD1. This CDR3 has 14 amino acids. Trimming took 7 bases from V and 2 from J; bases not matched to a gene: 8. Germline V CDR1 and CDR2: SQVTM, ANQGSEA. CDR3 DNA: TGCAGCGGAGGGGAAGGGGGCCGCAATCAGCCCCAGCATTTT. Protein: CSGGEGGRNQPQHF.

V is TRBV7-6 and J is TRBJ2-5; 9 bases agree with TRBD1. V was pared by 5 bases and J by 7 bases, with 8 bases of the junction left unmatched. From germline, CDR1 is SGHVS and CDR2 FNYEAQ. The CDR3 is made up of 14 amino acids. The CDR3 is CASSPGPTGGTQYF. The CDR3 bases are TGTGCCAGCAGCCCAGGCCCGACAGGGGGGACCCAGTACTTC.

V gene TRBV6-6 combines with J gene TRBJ1-2; D is undetermined. The V gene lost 2 bases and the J gene lost 1 base, with 5 bases spanning the gap. CDR3 length: 13 residues. Germline V gene data show CDR1 as MNHNY and CDR2 as SVGAGI (reference sequence). For the CDR3, the DNA is TGTGCCAGCAGTTACCGTAGTAACTATGGCTACACCTTC. It translates to CASSYRSNYGYTF.

The J gene is TRBJ2-7, the V gene TRBV6-6, with D possibly being TRBD2 (7 bases). CDR1 and CDR2 from the germline V gene are MNHNY and SVGAGI (reference sequence). There are 16 residues in the CDR3. V dropped 5 bases and J dropped 4 bases, with 21 bases sitting between them. The CDR3 spells CASSRGGGAHSYEQYF. For the CDR3, the DNA is TGTGCCAGCAGTAGGGGGGGAGGGGCACATTCGTACGAGCAGTACTTC.

This chain uses TRBV28 with TRBJ1-4; the D is unclear. CDR1 MDHEN and CDR2 SYDVKM come from the germline V gene. This CDR3 is 12 amino acids long. Trimming removed 6 bases at V and 7 bases at J, with 9 bases between. The CDR3 DNA is TGTGCCAGCAGCACCGGCGGTGAAAAACTGTTTTTT. Amino acids: CASSTGGEKLFF.

Written as DNA, the CDR3 is TGTGCCAGCAGCTTGGAGGCGGGGTCGGCAGATACGCAGTATTTT. The encoded protein is CASSLEAGSADTQYF. The genes are TRBV5-4 and TRBJ2-3; the D gene is possibly TRBD2 (6 bases). Germline V gene sequence: CDR1 SGHNT, CDR2 YYREEE (reference sequence). V shed 0 bases and J shed 4 bases, with 12 bases lying between them. The CDR3 is 15 amino acids.

V is TRBV7-3 and J is TRBJ2-7; 8 bases match TRBD1. In germline, CDR1 is SGHTA, CDR2 FQGTGA. The V segment lost 0 bases and the J segment 6 bases; nucleotides outside the gene matches: 4. The CDR3 is 14 amino acids. This CDR3 reads CASSLTGTGSEQYF. The CDR3 nucleotides are TGTGCCAGCAGCTTAACAGGGACAGGCTCCGAGCAGTACTTC.

V usage is TRBV9 and J usage is TRBJ1-1, with D tentatively TRBD1 (5 bases). Trimming removed 0 bases from V and 0 bases from J, with 21 bases in between. Per the germline V gene, CDR1 is SGDLS and CDR2 is YYNGEE. The CDR3 is 19 residues long. In DNA form, the CDR3 reads TGTGCCAGCAGCGTAGAGCCAGCGGGGACGTACTCCATGAACACTGAAGCTTTCTTT. It specifies CASSVEPAGTYSMNTEAFF.

The genes are TRBV28 and TRBJ1-2; D is unclear. Germline CDR1 and CDR2: MDHEN and SYDVKM. The ends were cut back, 3 bases at V and 8 bases at J, with 7 bases in the middle. This CDR3 is 11 amino acids long. This CDR3 is CASSFAGGYTF. The CDR3 DNA follows: TGTGCCAGCAGTTTTGCGGGCGGCTACACCTTC.

The rearrangement links TRBV28 to TRBJ1-1; 12 positions agree with TRBD1. CDR1 and CDR2 (germline): MDHEN, SYDVKM. CDR3 length equals 16 residues. V shed 7 bases, J shed 5 bases, and the junction held 11 bases outside the gene matches. The CDR3 spells CASTDRDRGPWTEAFF. CDR3 coding DNA: TGTGCCAGCACGGACCGGGACAGGGGGCCGTGGACTGAAGCTTTCTTT.

This clone was seen just once. The junction departs from germline at one end; a sequencing error may be responsible. The rearrangement uses TRBV15 and TRBJ1-3, with a tentative D call TRBD1 (5 bases). CDR3 size: 15 residues. The germline CDR1 and CDR2 sequences are LNHNV and YYDKDF (reference sequence). Here the CDR3 DNA reads TGTGCCACCAGCAGAGATAGGGGCTCCGGAAACACCACATATTTT. It specifies CATSRDRGSGNTTYF.

The gene calls are TRBV2 and TRBJ2-3; no definite D call. CDR1 SNHLY and CDR2 FYNNEI come from the germline V gene. This CDR3 region has 17 residues. With 1 base removed from V and 3 bases from J, the gap between germline ends came to 17 bases. The CDR3 sequence is CASSEGLAGRVTDTQYF. Here the CDR3 DNA reads TGTGCCAGCAGTGAAGGATTGGCCGGTCGGGTTACAGATACGCAGTATTTT.

This clone occurred a few times. The rearrangement links TRBV15 to TRBJ1-6; no firm D call. Deletions cut 6 bases from V and 9 bases from J, with 9 bases between. The CDR3 runs 12 residues. The germline gives CDR1 LNHNV, CDR2 YYDKDF (reference sequence). This CDR3 is CATRYGSSPLHF. The CDR3 region has the DNA TGTGCCACCAGGTACGGGAGTTCACCCCTCCACTTT.

The rearrangement uses TRBV23-1 and TRBJ1-1, with D possibly matching TRBD1 (6 bases). TRBV23-1 is known as an ORF, though its function is uncertain. The germline V and J ends were trimmed by 2 bases and 1 base, with 8 bases remaining between them. This CDR3 is built from 14 residues. The CDR3 DNA reads TGCGCCAGCAGTCAAGGGACAAGGAACACTGAAGCTTTCTTT. The encoded protein is CASSQGTRNTEAFF.

The V gene is TRBV5-1, the J gene TRBJ2-5, with a weak D call TRBD2 (6 bases). Germline V gene sequence: CDR1 SGHRS, CDR2 YFSETQ. V was cut by 4 bases and J by 2 bases, with 12 bases left in between. CDR3 length: 14 amino acids. The CDR3 DNA reads TGCGCCAGCAGCGCTGCGGGGTCTCAAGAGACCCAGTACTTC. Translation gives CASSAAGSQETQYF.

This chain joins TRBV10-3 and TRBJ1-5, with D unclear. The V gene lost 6 bases and the J gene lost 4 bases, with 13 bases spanning the gap. Germline CDR1 is ENHRY and CDR2 is SYGVKD. This CDR3 region has 14 residues. The CDR3 loop is CAISADGMNQPQHF. CDR3 coding DNA: TGTGCCATCAGCGCGGACGGGATGAATCAGCCCCAGCATTTT.

The V gene is TRBV15, the J gene TRBJ2-7; TRBD2 might be the D (6 bases). Trimming took off 6 bases at V and 1 base at J, with 22 bases between the two ends. The V gene's germline CDR1 is LNHNV and CDR2 YYDKDF (reference sequence). The CDR3 runs to 17 residues. CDR3 nucleotide sequence: TGTGCCACCAGAGGGTTCCGCGGGCCAGGGACTTCCTACGAGCAGTACTTC. Its translation is CATRGFRGPGTSYEQYF.

This clone showed up just once. This chain uses TRBV28 with TRBJ2-7; TRBD1 agrees at 10 bases. Germline V CDR1 and CDR2: MDHEN, SYDVKM. The CDR3 spans 15 residues. V shed 5 bases and J 5 bases; nucleotides not matched to a gene: 9. The CDR3 bases are TGTGCCAGCAGTGCCCCGACAGGGGGCCATGACGAGCAGTACTTC. It translates to CASSAPTGGHDEQYF.